This T cell receptor (beta chain) was sequenced for a study of Graves' ophthalmopathy and Graves' hyperthyroidism. Study background: Ophthalmopathy absent within 18 months of follow-up marked hyperthyroidism as stable.

Amplification of the TCR beta CDR3 regions used RNA transcripts (as template). Scientists carried out first-round RT-PCR using HTBI primers and then a second-round multiplex PCR. TCRdb re-called the multiplex PCR reads with MiXCR, one entry per CDR3 protein. The sample records 450,000 to 600,000 distinct CDR3 sequences, about 40% being singletons. Diagnosis relied on clinical symptoms, serum thyroxine, TRAb, thyroid ultrasound and orbital computed tomography. As concerns this clonotype: A read error may be the cause here, since a much bigger clone is one base away.

Material: peripheral blood or thyroid tissue (not recorded which). The origin of this receptor is an adult man with Graves' hyperthyroidism.

CDR3 bases: TGTGCCAGCAGGTACGCAGGGGCGGGTTCTGGCGAGCAGTACTTC. Amino acid sequence: CASRYAGAGSGEQYF. The chain employs TRBV2 and TRBJ2-7; a weak D match, TRBD1 (6 bases). CDR1 is SNHLY and CDR2 is FYNNEI in the germline V gene. With 6 bases removed from V and 6 bases from J, the gap between germline ends came to 21 bases. The CDR3 runs 15 residues. Based on the CDR3 plus reference TRBV2 and TRBJ2-7, the full variable domain is EPEVTQTPSHQVTQMGQEVILRCVPISNHLYFYWYRQILGQKVEFLVSFYNNEISEKSEIFDDQFSVERPDGSNFTLKIRSTKLEDSAMYFCASRYAGAGSGEQYFGPGTRLTVT.